What follows is one T cell receptor beta chain and its context. Per the study methods: From reference gene primer amplification, estimates of nucleated cell counts were derived. Sequenced by immunoSEQ multiplex PCR; TCRdb stores in-frame clones only, minus some. The V and J calls and clone size come from that table; D and trimming were worked out from the DNA. The data hold 400,000 to 500,000 clones, with 85% to 90% observed a single time. Donors in Cohort 3 who had recovered were those with two negative PCRs, healthcare professional clearance, or resolution of their symptoms. These data are taken from a study of blood T cell repertoires in COVID-19. Germline-derived CDR1 and CDR2 are ENHRY and SYGVKD. V lost 3 bases and J lost 5, with 20 bases in between. This CDR3 comprises 17 residues.

Sequencing was performed on PBMCs or T cells enriched from blood (not recorded which). V and J are TRBV10-3 and TRBJ1-5; a weak D match, TRBD1 (6 bases). The TCR sequence derives from a woman in her thirties or forties who had recovered from COVID-19. CDR3 loop: CAISDGGGPYDHQPQHF. CDR3 nucleotides: TGTGCCATCAGTGATGGGGGGGGCCCCTATGACCATCAGCCCCAGCATTTT.